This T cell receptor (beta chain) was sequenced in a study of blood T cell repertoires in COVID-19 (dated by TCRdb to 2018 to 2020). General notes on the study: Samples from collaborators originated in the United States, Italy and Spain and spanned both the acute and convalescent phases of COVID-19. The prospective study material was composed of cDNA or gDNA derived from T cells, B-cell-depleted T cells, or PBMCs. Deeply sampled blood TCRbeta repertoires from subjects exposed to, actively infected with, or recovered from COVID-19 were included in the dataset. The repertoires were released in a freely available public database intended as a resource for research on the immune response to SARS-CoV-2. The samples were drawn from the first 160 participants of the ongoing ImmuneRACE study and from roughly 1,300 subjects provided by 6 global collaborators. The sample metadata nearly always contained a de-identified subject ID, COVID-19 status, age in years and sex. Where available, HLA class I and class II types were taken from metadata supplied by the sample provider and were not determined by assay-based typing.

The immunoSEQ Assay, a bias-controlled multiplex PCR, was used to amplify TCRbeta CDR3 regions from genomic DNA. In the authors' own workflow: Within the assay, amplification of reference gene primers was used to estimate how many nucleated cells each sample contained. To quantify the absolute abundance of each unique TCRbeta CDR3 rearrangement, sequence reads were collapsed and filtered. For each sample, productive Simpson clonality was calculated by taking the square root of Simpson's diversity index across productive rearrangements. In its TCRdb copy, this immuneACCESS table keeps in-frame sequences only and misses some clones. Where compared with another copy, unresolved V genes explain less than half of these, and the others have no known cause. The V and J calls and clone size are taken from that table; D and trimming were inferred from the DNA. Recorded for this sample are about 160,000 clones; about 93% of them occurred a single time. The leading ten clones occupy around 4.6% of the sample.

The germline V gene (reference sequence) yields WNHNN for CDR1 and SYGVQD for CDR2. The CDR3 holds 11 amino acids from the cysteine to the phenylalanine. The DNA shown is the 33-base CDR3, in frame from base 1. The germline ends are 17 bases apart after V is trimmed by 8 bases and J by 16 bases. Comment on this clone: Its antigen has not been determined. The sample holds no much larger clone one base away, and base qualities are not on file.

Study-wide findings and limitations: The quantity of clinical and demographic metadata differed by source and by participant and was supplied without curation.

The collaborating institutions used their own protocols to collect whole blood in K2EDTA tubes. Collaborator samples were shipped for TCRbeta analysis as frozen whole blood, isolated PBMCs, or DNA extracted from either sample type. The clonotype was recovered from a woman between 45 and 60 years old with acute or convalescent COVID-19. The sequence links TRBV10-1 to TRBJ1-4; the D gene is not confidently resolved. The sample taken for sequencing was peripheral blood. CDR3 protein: CASADRERAFF. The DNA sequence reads TGCGCCAGCGCCGATCGGGAGCGAGCGTTTTTT.